This T cell receptor (beta chain) was observed in a study of long-term antiretroviral therapy in people with HIV. Participants living with HIV all received treatment in the United States. This CDR3 is built from 15 residues. Trimming took 3 bases from V and 0 from J, leaving 12 bases between them. The germline V gene has CDR1 LNHDA and CDR2 SQIVND (reference sequence). They ran version v3.0 of the immunoSEQ assay at survey level. Assay: immunoSEQ multiplex PCR; the TCRdb copy retains only in-frame clones and omits some. This sample has 20,000 to 30,000 clones, with 86% found just once. The V call is TRBV19, the J call TRBJ2-7; D remains unclear. The specimen was unsorted PBMCs, collected approximately 2.6 years after starting antiretroviral therapy. The source of this sequence is a man aged 35-49 years with HIV. CDR3 protein: CASSMSDLSSYEQYF. The CDR3 DNA follows: TGTGCCAGTAGTATGTCTGACTTAAGCTCCTACGAGCAGTACTTC.